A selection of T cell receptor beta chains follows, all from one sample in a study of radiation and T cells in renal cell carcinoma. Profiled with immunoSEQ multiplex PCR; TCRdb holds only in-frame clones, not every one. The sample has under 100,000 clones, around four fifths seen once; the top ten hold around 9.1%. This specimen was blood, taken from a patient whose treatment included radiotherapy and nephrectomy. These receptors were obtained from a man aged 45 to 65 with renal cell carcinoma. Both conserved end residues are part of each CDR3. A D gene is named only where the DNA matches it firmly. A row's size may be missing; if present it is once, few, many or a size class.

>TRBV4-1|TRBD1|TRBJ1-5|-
CASSQAPGGFQPQHF
TGCGCCAGCAGCCAAGCTCCAGGGGGCTTTCAGCCCCAGCATTTT
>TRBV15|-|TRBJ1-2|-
CATSRERIYGYTF
TGTGCCACCAGCAGAGAACGGATCTATGGCTACACCTTC
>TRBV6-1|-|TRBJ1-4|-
CASSGGPENEKLFF
TGTGCCAGCAGTGGTGGCCCGGAAAATGAAAAACTGTTTTTT
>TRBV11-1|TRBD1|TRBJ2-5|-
CASSYRGNRETQYF
TGTGCCAGCAGCTACAGGGGGAATCGTGAGACCCAGTACTTC
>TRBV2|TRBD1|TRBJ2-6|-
CASSGLDRAGANVLTF
TGTGCCAGCAGTGGCCTTGACAGGGCTGGGGCCAACGTCCTGACTTTC
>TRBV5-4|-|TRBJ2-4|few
CASSLGGSAKNIQYF
TGTGCCAGCAGCTTGGGAGGGTCGGCCAAAAACATTCAGTACTTC
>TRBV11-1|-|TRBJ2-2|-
CASTGGSGELFF
TGTGCCAGCACCGGGGGATCCGGGGAGCTGTTTTTT
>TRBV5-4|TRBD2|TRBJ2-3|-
CASSLQAGGRGDTQYF
TGTGCCAGCAGCTTGCAAGCGGGGGGGCGAGGAGATACGCAGTATTTT
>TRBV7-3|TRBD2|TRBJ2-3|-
CASSQIAGATLTDTQYF
TGTGCCAGCAGCCAAATAGCGGGGGCGACCCTCACAGATACGCAGTATTTT
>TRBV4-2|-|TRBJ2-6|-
CASSHTGTGANVLTF
TGTGCCAGCAGCCATACCGGGACAGGGGCCAACGTCCTGACTTTC
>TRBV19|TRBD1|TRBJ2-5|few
CASSLQGGYQETQYF
TGTGCCAGTAGTTTACAGGGGGGCTACCAAGAGACCCAGTACTTC
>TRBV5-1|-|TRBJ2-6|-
CASSLSVSGANVLTF
TGCGCCAGCAGCTTGTCTGTTAGCGGGGCCAACGTCCTGACTTTC
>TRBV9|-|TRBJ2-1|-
CASSVVLKRTGVGRSQNEQFF
TGTGCCAGCAGCGTAGTTCTGAAGAGAACGGGAGTCGGGCGATCCCAGAATGAGCAGTTCTTC
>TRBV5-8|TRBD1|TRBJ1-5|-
CASSSHRGGVTQHF
TGTGCCAGCAGCTCACACAGGGGGGGGGTGACCCAGCATTTT
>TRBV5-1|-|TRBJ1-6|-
CASSLVPAYNSPLHF
TGCGCCAGCAGCTTGGTTCCAGCATATAATTCACCCCTCCACTTT
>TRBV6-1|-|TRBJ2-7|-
CASSERGDYEQYF
TGTGCCAGCAGTGAAAGGGGCGACTACGAGCAGTACTTC
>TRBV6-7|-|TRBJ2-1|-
CARSVANEQFF
TGTGCCAGATCCGTAGCGAATGAGCAGTTCTTC
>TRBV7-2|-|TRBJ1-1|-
CASSSHSGPAGTEAFF
TGTGCCAGCAGCTCCCACTCCGGGCCCGCCGGCACTGAAGCTTTCTTT
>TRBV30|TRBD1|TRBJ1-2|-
CARTGVANYGYTF
TGTGCCAGAACAGGGGTGGCTAACTATGGCTACACCTTC
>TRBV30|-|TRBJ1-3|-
CAWQQGFTGNTIYF
TGTGCCTGGCAACAGGGTTTTACTGGAAACACCATATATTTT
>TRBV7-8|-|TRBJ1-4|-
CASAARENNEKLFF
TGTGCCAGCGCGGCCAGGGAAAATAATGAAAAACTGTTTTTT
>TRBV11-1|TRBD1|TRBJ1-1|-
CASSLPGQMNTEAFF
TGTGCCAGCAGCCTTCCGGGACAGATGAACACTGAAGCTTTCTTT
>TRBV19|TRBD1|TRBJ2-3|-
CASSPGQGTDTQYF
TGTGCCAGTAGTCCGGGACAGGGCACAGATACGCAGTATTTT
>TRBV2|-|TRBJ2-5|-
CASWGLGEETQYF
TGTGCCAGCTGGGGCTTGGGGGAAGAGACCCAGTACTTC
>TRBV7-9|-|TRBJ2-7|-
CASSVIGGPYEQYF
TGTGCCAGCAGCGTGATCGGAGGTCCCTACGAGCAGTACTTC
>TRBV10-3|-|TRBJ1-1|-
CAITRDMNTEAFF
TGTGCCATCACGCGAGACATGAACACTGAAGCTTTCTTT
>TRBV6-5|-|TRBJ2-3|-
CASSYSSTGTDTQYF
TGTGCCAGCAGTTACTCGAGTACAGGCACAGATACGCAGTATTTT
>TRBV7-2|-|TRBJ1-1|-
CASSWDIKRGEAFF
TGTGCCAGCAGCTGGGACATCAAAAGAGGGGAAGCTTTCTTT
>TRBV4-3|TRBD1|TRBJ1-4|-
CASSQGQGGEKLFF
TGCGCCAGCAGCCAAGGACAGGGCGGTGAAAAACTGTTTTTT
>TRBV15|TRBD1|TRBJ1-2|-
CATSQTGGFGYTF
TGTGCCACCAGTCAGACAGGGGGCTTTGGCTACACCTTC
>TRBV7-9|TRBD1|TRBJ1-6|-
CASSLEQGARGSPLHF
TGTGCCAGCAGCTTAGAGCAGGGGGCGAGAGGATCACCCCTCCACTTT
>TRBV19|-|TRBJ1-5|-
CASSIVEPLYSNQPQHF
TGTGCCAGTAGTATTGTGGAGCCACTATATAGCAATCAGCCCCAGCATTTT
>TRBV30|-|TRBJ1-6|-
CACLRGSNSPLHF
TGTGCCTGTCTGAGGGGGTCTAATTCACCCCTCCACTTT
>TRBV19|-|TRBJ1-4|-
CASTDHHATNEKLFF
TGTGCCAGTACCGACCATCACGCAACTAATGAAAAACTGTTTTTT
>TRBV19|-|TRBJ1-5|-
CASCHAGGFRSNQPQHF
TGTGCCAGTTGCCACGCGGGGGGATTTAGGTCCAATCAGCCCCAGCATTTT
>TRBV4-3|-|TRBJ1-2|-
CASSHTRGDNYGYTF
TGCGCCAGCAGCCATACCCGGGGGGATAACTATGGCTACACCTTC
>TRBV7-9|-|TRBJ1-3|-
CASSLARSGNTIYF
TGTGCCAGCAGCTTGGCACGCTCTGGAAACACCATATATTTT
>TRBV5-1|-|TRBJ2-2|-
CASSLAGLGELFF
TGCGCCAGCAGCTTGGCCGGGTTGGGGGAGCTGTTTTTT
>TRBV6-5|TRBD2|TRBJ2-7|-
CVSSTLAGVPNEQYF
TGTGTCAGCAGTACCCTAGCGGGAGTCCCAAACGAGCAGTACTTC
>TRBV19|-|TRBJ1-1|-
CASSTIRARNTEAFF
TGTGCCAGTAGCACTATCAGGGCTAGGAACACTGAAGCTTTCTTT
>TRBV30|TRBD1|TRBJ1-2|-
CAWIGTVNYGYTF
TGTGCCTGGATCGGGACAGTTAACTATGGCTACACCTTC
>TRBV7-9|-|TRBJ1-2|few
CASSLFVGYGYTF
TGTGCCAGCAGCTTATTTGTGGGCTATGGCTACACCTTC
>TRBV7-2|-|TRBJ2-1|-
CASSPGSRGWRESYNEQFF
TGTGCCAGCAGCCCAGGGAGCAGGGGGTGGCGGGAGTCCTACAATGAGCAGTTCTTC
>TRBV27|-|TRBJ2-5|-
CASSPMYQETQYF
TGTGCCAGCAGTCCGATGTACCAAGAGACCCAGTACTTC
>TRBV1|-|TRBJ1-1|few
CTSSHLKREPNTEAFF
TGCACCAGCAGCCACCTCAAACGGGAACCGAACACTGAAGCTTTCTTT
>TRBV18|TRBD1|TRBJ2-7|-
CASSRTGLQSYEQYF
TGTGCCAGCTCCCGGACAGGCCTCCAATCCTACGAGCAGTACTTC